The 24 T cell receptor beta chains in this list originate from one sample, sequenced in a study of blood T cell repertoires in COVID-19. Sequencing used immunoSEQ multiplex PCR; TCRdb keeps in-frame clones, though not all of them. The sample lists more than 200,000 clones, around 80% seen once, with 7.5% to 9% in the top ten. Material for sequencing was peripheral blood. The receptor source for this set is a woman in her forties or fifties with acute or convalescent COVID-19.

This clone was observed a handful of times. The chain combines TRBV28 with TRBJ1-2; the D gene is possibly TRBD1 (5 bases). CDR3 length: 13 residues. Germline lookup yields CDR1 MDHEN and CDR2 SYDVKM. Deletions cut 7 bases from V and 7 bases from J, with 16 bases between. CDR3 DNA sequence: TGTGCCAGCACAACAGGATTAGCTCGTGGCTACACCTTC. Translating it yields CASTTGLARGYTF.

The CDR3 nucleotides are TGTGCCAGCAGGGAAAGCGGGAGAGAGACCCAGTACTTC. This gives the protein CASRESGRETQYF. The genes are TRBV2 and TRBJ2-5; 8 positions match TRBD2. Germline trimming cut 6 bases from V and 4 bases from J; bases unmatched to any gene: 4. This CDR3 comprises 13 residues. Germline CDR1 is SNHLY and CDR2 is FYNNEI.

The V call is TRBV20-1, the J call TRBJ2-1; D remains unclear. CDR1 is DFQATT and CDR2 is SNEGSKA in the germline V gene (reference sequence). The CDR3 sequence is 12 residues long. The germline V and J ends were trimmed by 3 bases and 10 bases, with 13 bases remaining between them. Written as DNA, the CDR3 is TGCAGTGCTAGTGAAGGAGTAGAGGAGCAGTTCTTC. Its translation: CSASEGVEEQFF.

Here the CDR3 reads CAWSLGLAGGEQFF. The DNA of the CDR3 is TGTGCCTGGAGTTTAGGACTAGCGGGAGGGGAGCAGTTCTTC. This sequence joins TRBV30 and TRBJ2-1; 15 nucleotides match TRBD2. The CDR3 length is 14 residues. Trimming at V came to 2 bases and at J to 10 bases, leaving 3 bases not matched to a gene. Germline CDR1 is GTSNPN and CDR2 is SVGIG (reference sequence).

This chain links TRBV2 with TRBJ2-3; TRBD2 matches at 10 bases. Trimming removed 2 bases from V and 0 bases from J; junction bases left unmatched: 5. The CDR3 totals 17 residues. Germline V gene sequence: CDR1 SNHLY, CDR2 FYNNEI. Here the CDR3 reads CASSELAGASSTDTQYF. DNA for the CDR3: TGTGCCAGCAGTGAACTAGCGGGGGCCTCGAGCACAGATACGCAGTATTTT.

The count of this clone is one. This CDR3 is CASSHSFAGKGGYGYTF. The CDR3 DNA is TGTGCCAGCAGCCACAGTTTCGCAGGGAAGGGCGGCTATGGCTACACCTTC. The J gene is TRBJ1-2, the V gene TRBV3-1 (or the pseudogene TRBV3-2); TRBD1 is a possible D gene (5 bases). Looked up from germline, CDR1 is LGHDT and CDR2 is YNNKEL (reference sequence). There are 17 residues in the CDR3. Trimming took 3 bases from V and 4 from J, leaving 21 bases between them.

The rearrangement joins TRBV27 to TRBJ1-1; TRBD1 aligns across 8 bases. The CDR3 length is 14 residues. Trimming at V came to 6 bases and at J to 4 bases, leaving 7 bases not matched to a gene. The germline V gene has CDR1 MNHEY and CDR2 SMNVEV (reference sequence). CDR3 in amino acids: CASSSGGLGTEAFF. The DNA of the CDR3 is TGTGCCAGCAGCTCAGGGGGCTTGGGCACTGAAGCTTTCTTT.

The chain is built from TRBV5-1 and TRBJ2-1, with TRBD2 matching 9 bases. This CDR3 comprises 18 residues. After removal of 6 bases from V and 0 bases from J, the junction contained 13 bases not matched to a gene. Per germline, CDR1 SGHRS and CDR2 YFSETQ. CDR3 DNA sequence: TGCGCCAGCACCAATCAGGCTAGCGGGATGGTCTCCTACAATGAGCAGTTCTTC. Translating it yields CASTNQASGMVSYNEQFF.

This chain connects TRBV2 to TRBJ2-1, with 7 positions matching TRBD1. The CDR3 runs 13 residues. The J segment lost 6 bases and the V segment lost 5 bases, leaving 4 bases of the junction unmatched. Looked up from germline, CDR1 is SNHLY and CDR2 is FYNNEI. Written as DNA, the CDR3 is TGTGCCAGCAGTAGGGACAGTGTCAATGAGCAGTTCTTC. This gives the protein CASSRDSVNEQFF.

The chain joins TRBV9 to TRBJ2-7, with 8 positions matching TRBD2. V shed 0 bases and J 4 bases; nucleotides not matched to a gene: 9. The CDR3 has 16 amino acids. CDR1 is SGDLS and CDR2 is YYNGEE in the germline V gene. CDR3 DNA sequence: TGTGCCAGCAGCGTAGGGTTAGCGGGAAACGGGTACGAGCAGTACTTC. This gives the protein CASSVGLAGNGYEQYF. Based on the CDR3 plus reference TRBV9 and TRBJ2-7, the full variable domain is DSGVTQTPKHLITATGQRVTLRCSPRSGDLSVYWYQQSLDQGLQFLIQYYNGEERAKGNILERFSAQQFPDLHSELNLSSLELGDSALYFCASSVGLAGNGYEQYFGPGTRLTVT.

Points on this clone: Distinct nucleotide sequences in the sample also encode this CDR3. This chain uses TRBV4-2 with TRBJ1-1; no clear D. Trimming took 0 bases from V and 3 from J, leaving 11 bases between them. The V gene's germline CDR1 is LGHNA and CDR2 YNFKEQ. The CDR3 covers 15 residues. The CDR3 loop reads CASSQDGREDTEAFF. The DNA for the CDR3 is TGTGCCAGCAGCCAAGATGGCCGCGAGGACACTGAAGCTTTCTTT.

This clone occurred a few times. The chain carries TRBV5-1 and TRBJ2-5; 10 positions agree with TRBD1. V was clipped by 2 bases and J by 3 bases; unmatched bases: 4. The CDR3 is 15 residues long. Germline V gives CDR1 SGHRS, CDR2 YFSETQ. Written as DNA, the CDR3 is TGCGCCAGCAGCTTAGGGACAGGGGAAAAAGAGACCCAGTACTTC. This sequence encodes CASSLGTGEKETQYF.

The genes are TRBV3-1 (or the pseudogene TRBV3-2) and TRBJ2-1, with TRBD2 matching 10 bases. V was pared by 5 bases and J by 12 bases, with 13 bases of the junction left unmatched. This CDR3 comprises 15 residues. Germline V CDR1 and CDR2: LGHDT, YNNKEL (reference sequence). DNA of the CDR3: TGTGCCAGCAGCTCAAAAGGAGCGGGAGGGTATAGGCAGTTCTTC. It codes for CASSSKGAGGYRQFF.

This chain joins TRBV2 and TRBJ2-7; 12 nucleotides align to TRBD2. The CDR3 is made up of 15 amino acids. The V gene's germline CDR1 is SNHLY and CDR2 FYNNEI. V trimming: 3 bases; J trimming: 1 base; junction bases outside the gene matches: 1. The CDR3 nucleotides read TGTGCCAGCAGTGATACTAGCGGGAGGTCCTACGAGCAGTACTTC. Its protein is CASSDTSGRSYEQYF. Using reference TRBV2 and TRBJ2-7 for the parts outside the CDR3, the full variable domain is EPEVTQTPSHQVTQMGQEVILRCVPISNHLYFYWYRQILGQKVEFLVSFYNNEISEKSEIFDDQFSVERPDGSNFTLKIRSTKLEDSAMYFCASSDTSGRSYEQYFGPGTRLTVT.

V and J are TRBV5-1 and TRBJ2-7; the D gene is possibly TRBD1 (6 bases). This CDR3 region has 17 residues. Deletions cut 0 bases from V and 2 bases from J, with 18 bases between. Germline V gives CDR1 SGHRS, CDR2 YFSETQ. The chain's CDR3 is CASSLGGGGADPYEQYF. The CDR3 nucleotides are TGCGCCAGCAGCTTGGGTGGGGGCGGAGCGGACCCCTACGAGCAGTACTTC.

The chain carries TRBV24-1 and TRBJ2-3; 7 nucleotides agree with TRBD2. The CDR3 contains 16 residues. Unmatched junction bases numbered 4, after V lost 2 bases and J lost 0 bases. Germline CDR1 and CDR2: KGHDR and SFDVKD. The CDR3 loop is CATSDSREASTDTQYF. The CDR3 DNA sequence: TGTGCCACCAGTGATTCTCGGGAGGCTAGCACAGATACGCAGTATTTT.

CDR3 nucleotide sequence: TGTGCCAGCAGCTTAGCCCGGGGGGGCACTGAAGCTTTCTTT. Protein product: CASSLARGGTEAFF. V gene TRBV7-2 combines with J gene TRBJ1-1; D might be TRBD1 (5 bases). Germline-derived CDR1 and CDR2 are SGHTA and FQGNSA. The CDR3 loop spans 14 amino acids. Trimming took 0 bases from V and 4 from J, leaving 9 bases between them.

The chain has TRBV9 and TRBJ2-2; 9 bases line up with TRBD1. In germline, CDR1 is SGDLS, CDR2 YYNGEE. V lost 5 bases to trimming and J lost 8 bases; unmatched junction nucleotides: 4. The CDR3 consists of 13 residues. DNA of the CDR3: TGTGCCAGCAGAGGGACAGGGCTAGGGGAGCTGTTTTTT. This gives the protein CASRGTGLGELFF.

This clone has more than one count but fewer than ten. The chain is built from TRBV14 and TRBJ2-3, with D possibly TRBD2 on 7 matching bases. CDR3 size: 16 residues. The V gene lost 4 bases and the J gene lost 4 bases, with 18 bases spanning the gap. Germline CDR1 reads SGHDN; CDR2 reads FVKESK. The CDR3 DNA reads as TGTGCCAGCAGCCCTCAAAAGGGGGGGAGGGCAGATACGCAGTATTTT. This gives the protein CASSPQKGGRADTQYF.

The chain combines TRBV7-3 with TRBJ2-1; 12 bases are shared with TRBD2. The CDR3 contains 15 residues. Germline V lookup: CDR1 SGHTA, CDR2 FQGTGA. Germline trimming cut 8 bases from V and 10 bases from J; bases unmatched to any gene: 12. This CDR3 reads CASGTTSGSAGEQFF. CDR3 bases: TGTGCCAGCGGTACGACTAGCGGGAGTGCGGGAGAGCAGTTCTTC.

The J gene is TRBJ1-1, the V gene TRBV6-5, with a tentative D call TRBD1 (5 bases). This CDR3 is built from 13 residues. CDR1 is MNHEY, CDR2 SVGAGI, per germline. Between the trimmed V and J ends, which lost 2 bases and 11 bases, there was a span of 15 bases. The CDR3 spells CASSYGAGAGAFF. The CDR3 bases are TGTGCCAGCAGTTACGGGGCGGGAGCTGGGGCTTTCTTT.

The rearrangement uses TRBV6-6 and TRBJ2-7; D is perhaps TRBD1 (6 bases). V lost 7 bases and J 2 bases, leaving 15 bases between the germline ends. Germline CDR1 reads MNHNY; CDR2 reads SVGAGI (reference sequence). The CDR3 loop spans 14 amino acids. As DNA, the CDR3 is TGTGCCAGCAATCCAGGGGCCAGCGCCTACGAGCAGTACTTC. This codes for CASNPGASAYEQYF.

CDR3 bases: TGTGCCAGCAGCCAAGGACACCCCGGGGGGGAGCAGTACTTC. It codes for CASSQGHPGGEQYF. The chain recombines TRBV3-1 (or the pseudogene TRBV3-2) with TRBJ2-7; the match to TRBD2 covers 7 bases. V lost 1 base and J lost 7; bases outside the gene matches: 7. Looked up from germline, CDR1 is LGHDT and CDR2 is YNNKEL (reference sequence). The CDR3 contains 14 residues.

The chain recombines TRBV6-2 or TRBV6-3 with TRBJ2-6; D not resolved. V lost 2 bases to trimming and J lost 2 bases, with 7 bases between them. Germline CDR1 is MNHEY and CDR2 is SVGEGT. The CDR3 length is 15 residues. The CDR3 sequence: CASSYNSAGANVLTF. The CDR3 DNA sequence: TGTGCCAGCAGTTACAACAGTGCTGGGGCCAACGTCCTGACTTTC.